This T cell receptor beta chain came from a study of sequential checkpoint blockade in melanoma (dated by TCRdb to the late 2010s). Background on the whole study: Using 1:1 randomization, the trial assigned patients either to first-line nivolumab followed by ipilimumab (arm A) or to ipilimumab followed by nivolumab (arm B). Both trial sequences were followed by maintenance nivolumab.

The CDR3 holds 17 amino acids from the cysteine to the phenylalanine. Of all the DNA, just the CDR3 is kept, 51 bases in frame from base 1. CDR1 SGHKS and CDR2 YYEKEE are derived from the germline V gene (reference sequence). V was cut back by 2 bases and J by 1 base, leaving a gap of 15 bases between them. This sample's treatment or condition label indicates: randomized to nivolumab then ipilimumab (arm A) or the reverse (arm B). Prior DNA-damaging chemotherapy had not been received by any trial patient. Thawed PBMCs were sorted on a FACS Aria II flow cytometer to isolate live CD3+CD8+ cells negative for CD19 and CD56. Samples were obtained from patients with melanoma enrolled in CheckMate 064, a randomized, open-label phase II trial of sequential checkpoint blockade. Peripheral blood mononuclear cells were collected by leukapheresis, purified with Ficoll-Paque, and frozen in human serum with around 10% DMSO. Immediately after sorting, the purity of the sorted blood CD3+CD8+ cells was confirmed to be >98%, and DNA was then extracted.

About this clone itself: Its antigen remains undetermined. No much larger clone is present one base from it, and per-base qualities are unavailable.

TCRbeta CDR3 regions were immunosequenced from genomic DNA with the immunoSEQ Assay. Before high-throughput sequencing, genomic DNA was amplified using bias-controlled multiplex PCR. The authors' analysis ran thus. To quantify the absolute abundance of each unique TCRbeta CDR3 region, the sequences were collapsed and filtered. Clonality, defined as 1 minus Pielou's evenness, was calculated using only productive rearrangements. A previously published method was used to identify clones whose frequencies were significantly greater in on-treatment samples than in baseline samples. TCRdb's version of the immuneACCESS table is confined to in-frame rearrangements and falls short of the full clone set. An unresolved V gene accounts for under half of the shortfall where checked; the remainder is of unknown origin. The DNA gave D and trimming, while V, J and clone size come from that table. Within this sample are about 4,700 clones, with approximately 71% of them counted one time only. The biggest ten clones account for roughly half of the sample.

Overall study outcomes, separate from this receptor: Validation of the response-prediction model combining TCR metrics and mutation burden is needed in larger, independent patient cohorts.

The source of this sequence is a human patient with melanoma. Some clones in this sample may be carry-over from other donors' samples. This material consisted of CD8+ T cells sorted from blood (inferred from file names), taken from a patient given nivolumab and ipilimumab in sequence. The chain is made from TRBV5-5 and TRBJ2-2; TRBD1 is a possible D gene, resting on 6 matching bases. The DNA sequence is TGTGCCAGCAGCTTAGGGGCAACAGGGTGGAACACCGGGGAGCTGTTTTTT. This gives the protein CASSLGATGWNTGELFF.